This T cell receptor beta chain appears in the sequencing data of a study of T cell clonotyping in hematopoietic cell transplantation. As regards this clone: Its antigen remains unidentified.

Method: immunoSEQ multiplex PCR; TCRdb's copy keeps in-frame clones and lacks some. The sample shows approximately 46,000 clones, just over 85% of them seen only once. Time point noted: recipient sample about 28 days before transplant, after cytoreduction. Recipient blood drawn about 28 days pretransplant and days 30, 100, 180 after. Study-wide findings and caveats: Pathologically expanded recipient clonotypes increased progressively from day 30 to day 180 as diversity fell.

The CDR3 runs to 14 residues. Looked up from germline, CDR1 is LNHDA and CDR2 is SQIVND (reference sequence). V was clipped by 5 bases and J by 5 bases, with 15 bases between them. The chain is built from TRBV19 and TRBJ1-1; D not certain. This sequence was found in a man aged 55 to 70 with biphenotypic leukemia. Some clones in this sample may be carry-over from other donors' samples. The sequenced sample was peripheral blood mononuclear cells, obtained before stem cell transplant. CDR3 nucleotide sequence: TGTGCCAGTAGTTTAGGACGACTGGAAACTGAAGCTTTCTTT. This gives the protein CASSLGRLETEAFF.